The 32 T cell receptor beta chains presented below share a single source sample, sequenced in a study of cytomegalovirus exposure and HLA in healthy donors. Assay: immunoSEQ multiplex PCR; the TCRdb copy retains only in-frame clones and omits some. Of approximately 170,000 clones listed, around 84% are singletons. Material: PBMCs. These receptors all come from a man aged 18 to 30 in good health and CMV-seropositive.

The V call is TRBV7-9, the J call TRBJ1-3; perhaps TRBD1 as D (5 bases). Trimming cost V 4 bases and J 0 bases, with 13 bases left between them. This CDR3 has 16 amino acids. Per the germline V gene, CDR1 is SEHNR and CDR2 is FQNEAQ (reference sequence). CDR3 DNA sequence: TGTGCCAGCAGCTCCCAAGGGGTCCACTCTGGAAACACCATATATTTT. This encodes CASSSQGVHSGNTIYF.

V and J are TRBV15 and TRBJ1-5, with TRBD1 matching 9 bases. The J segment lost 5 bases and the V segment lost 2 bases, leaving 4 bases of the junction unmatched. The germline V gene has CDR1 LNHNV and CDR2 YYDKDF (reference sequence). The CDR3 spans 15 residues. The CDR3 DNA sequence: TGTGCCACCAGCAGATCGGACAGGGGTGATCAGCCCCAGCATTTT. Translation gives CATSRSDRGDQPQHF.

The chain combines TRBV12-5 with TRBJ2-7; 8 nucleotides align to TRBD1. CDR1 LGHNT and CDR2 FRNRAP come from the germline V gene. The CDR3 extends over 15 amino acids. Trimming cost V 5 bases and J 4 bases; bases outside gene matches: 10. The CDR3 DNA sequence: TGTGCTAGTGGTACGGACCCACGACAGGGGTACGAGCAGTACTTC. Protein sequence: CASGTDPRQGYEQYF.

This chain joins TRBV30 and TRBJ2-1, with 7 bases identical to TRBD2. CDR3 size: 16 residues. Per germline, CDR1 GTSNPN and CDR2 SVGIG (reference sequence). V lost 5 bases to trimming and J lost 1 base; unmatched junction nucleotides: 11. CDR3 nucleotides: TGTGCCTGGCCCATTAATCTAGCGGAGTCCTACAATGAGCAGTTCTTC. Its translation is CAWPINLAESYNEQFF. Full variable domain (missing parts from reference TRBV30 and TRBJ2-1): SQTIHQWPATLVQPVGSPLSLECTVEGTSNPNLYWYRQAAGRGLQLLFYSVGIGQISSEVPQNLSASRPQDRQFILSSKKLLLSDSGFYLCAWPINLAESYNEQFFGPGTRLTVL.

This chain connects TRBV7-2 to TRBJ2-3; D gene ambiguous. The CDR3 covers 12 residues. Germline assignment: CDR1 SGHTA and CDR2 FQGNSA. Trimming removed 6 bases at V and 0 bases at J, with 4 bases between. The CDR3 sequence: CASRASTDTQYF. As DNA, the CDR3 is TGTGCCAGCAGGGCTAGCACAGATACGCAGTATTTT.

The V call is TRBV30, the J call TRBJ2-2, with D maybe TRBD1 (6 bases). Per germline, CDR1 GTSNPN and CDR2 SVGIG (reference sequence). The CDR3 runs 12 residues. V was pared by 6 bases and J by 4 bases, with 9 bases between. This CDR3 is CACSQGTGELFF. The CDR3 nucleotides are TGTGCCTGTTCACAGGGCACCGGGGAGCTGTTTTTT.

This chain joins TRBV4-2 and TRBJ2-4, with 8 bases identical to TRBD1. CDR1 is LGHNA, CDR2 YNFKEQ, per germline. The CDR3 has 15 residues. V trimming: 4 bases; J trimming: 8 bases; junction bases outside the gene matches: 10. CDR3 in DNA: TGTGCCAGCAGCCCCCGGGACAGGAGTGAGGACATTCAGTACTTC. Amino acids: CASSPRDRSEDIQYF.

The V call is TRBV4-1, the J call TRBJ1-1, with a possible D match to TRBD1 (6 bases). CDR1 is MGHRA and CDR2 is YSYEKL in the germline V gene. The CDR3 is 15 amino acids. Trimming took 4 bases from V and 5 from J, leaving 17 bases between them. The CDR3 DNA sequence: TGCGCCAGCAGCCCCCTGGGGGCGGGTAAGACTGAAGCTTTCTTT. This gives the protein CASSPLGAGKTEAFF.

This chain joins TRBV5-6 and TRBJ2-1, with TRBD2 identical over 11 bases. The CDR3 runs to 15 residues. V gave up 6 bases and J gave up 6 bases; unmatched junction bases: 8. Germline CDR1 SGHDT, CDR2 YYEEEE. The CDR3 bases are TGTGCCAGCACCGAACCGGGACTAGCGGCCAATGAGCAGTTCTTC. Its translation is CASTEPGLAANEQFF. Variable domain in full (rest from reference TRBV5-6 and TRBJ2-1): DAGVTQSPTHLIKTRGQQVTLRCSPKSGHDTVSWYQQALGQGPQFIFQYYEEEERQRGNFPDRFSGHQFPNYSSELNVNALLLGDSALYLCASTEPGLAANEQFFGPGTRLTVL.

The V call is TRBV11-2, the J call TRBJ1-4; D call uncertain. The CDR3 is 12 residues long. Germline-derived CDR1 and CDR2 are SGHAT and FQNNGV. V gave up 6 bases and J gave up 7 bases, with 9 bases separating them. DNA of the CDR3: TGTGCCAGCAGGGCAATTACTGAAAAACTGTTTTTT. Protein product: CASRAITEKLFF.

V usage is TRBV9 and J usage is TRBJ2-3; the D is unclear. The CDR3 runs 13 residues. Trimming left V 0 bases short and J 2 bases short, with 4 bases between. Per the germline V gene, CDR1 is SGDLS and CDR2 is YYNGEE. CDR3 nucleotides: TGTGCCAGCAGCGTAGCATTCACAGATACGCAGTATTTT. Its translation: CASSVAFTDTQYF. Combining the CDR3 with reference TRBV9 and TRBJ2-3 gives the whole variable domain DSGVTQTPKHLITATGQRVTLRCSPRSGDLSVYWYQQSLDQGLQFLIQYYNGEERAKGNILERFSAQQFPDLHSELNLSSLELGDSALYFCASSVAFTDTQYFGPGTRLTVL.

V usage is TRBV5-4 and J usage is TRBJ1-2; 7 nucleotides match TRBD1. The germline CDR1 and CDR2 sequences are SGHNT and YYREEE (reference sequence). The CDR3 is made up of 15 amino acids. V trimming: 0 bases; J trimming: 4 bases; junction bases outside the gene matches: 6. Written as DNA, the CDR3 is TGTGCCAGCAGCTTGGATCCGACAGGGCCCTATGGCTACACCTTC. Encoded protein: CASSLDPTGPYGYTF.

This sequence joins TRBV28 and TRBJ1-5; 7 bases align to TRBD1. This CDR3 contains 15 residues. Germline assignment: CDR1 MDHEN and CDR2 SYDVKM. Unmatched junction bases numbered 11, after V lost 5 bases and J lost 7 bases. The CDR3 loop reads CASSKQGSGVQPQHF. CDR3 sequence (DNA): TGTGCCAGCAGTAAACAGGGGAGCGGCGTCCAGCCCCAGCATTTT.

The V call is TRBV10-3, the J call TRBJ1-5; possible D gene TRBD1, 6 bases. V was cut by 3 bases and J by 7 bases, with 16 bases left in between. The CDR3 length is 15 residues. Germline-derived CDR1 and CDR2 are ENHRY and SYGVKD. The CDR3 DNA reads TGTGCCATCAGTGACCAGGCAGGGGAAAACCAGCCCCAGCATTTT. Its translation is CAISDQAGENQPQHF.

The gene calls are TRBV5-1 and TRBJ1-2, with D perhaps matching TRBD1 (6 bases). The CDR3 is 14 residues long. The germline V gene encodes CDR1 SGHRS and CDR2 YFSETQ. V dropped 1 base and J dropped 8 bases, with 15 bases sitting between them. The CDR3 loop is CASSLTAGAGGYTF. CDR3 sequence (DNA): TGCGCCAGCAGCTTGACGGCGGGGGCCGGAGGCTACACCTTC.

The CDR3 spells CASSLAGREETQYF. Here the CDR3 DNA reads TGTGCCAGCAGTCTAGCGGGGCGGGAAGAGACCCAGTACTTC. The chain couples TRBV28 to TRBJ2-5, with 9 bases lining up with TRBD2. Germline loops: CDR1 MDHEN, CDR2 SYDVKM. Trimming removed 5 bases from V and 3 bases from J; junction bases left unmatched: 4. The CDR3 is 14 residues long. The full variable domain, in which reference TRBV28 and TRBJ2-5 provide the parts outside the CDR3, is DVKVTQSSRYLVKRTGEKVFLECVQDMDHENMFWYRQDPGLGLRLIYFSYDVKMKEKGDIPEGYSVSREKKERFSLILESASTNQTSMYLCASSLAGREETQYFGPGTRLLVL.

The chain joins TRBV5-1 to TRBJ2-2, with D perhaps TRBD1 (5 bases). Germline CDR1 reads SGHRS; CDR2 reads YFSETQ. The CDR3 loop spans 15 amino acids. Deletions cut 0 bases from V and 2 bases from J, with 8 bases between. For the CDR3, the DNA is TGCGCCAGCAGCTTGGGCCAGGGAAACACCGGGGAGCTGTTTTTT. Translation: CASSLGQGNTGELFF.

CDR3 coding DNA: TGTGCCAGCAGAAGACGGGACACGAGCACAGATACGCAGTATTTT. Protein product: CASRRRDTSTDTQYF. The chain couples TRBV9 to TRBJ2-3, with D possibly being TRBD1 (6 bases). The CDR3 consists of 15 residues. V lost 5 bases, J lost 0 bases, and 13 bases lay in between. CDR1 and CDR2 (germline): SGDLS, YYNGEE.

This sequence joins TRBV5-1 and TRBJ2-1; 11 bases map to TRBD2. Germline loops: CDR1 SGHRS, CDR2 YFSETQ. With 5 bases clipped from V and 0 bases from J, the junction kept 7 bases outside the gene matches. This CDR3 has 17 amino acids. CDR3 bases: TGCGCCAGCAGGGGGACTAGCGGTGGGAGCTCCTACAATGAGCAGTTCTTC. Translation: CASRGTSGGSSYNEQFF.

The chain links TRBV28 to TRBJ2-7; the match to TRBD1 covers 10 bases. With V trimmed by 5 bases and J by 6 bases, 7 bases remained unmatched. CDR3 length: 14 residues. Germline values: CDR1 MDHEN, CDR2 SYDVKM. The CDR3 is CASSSGTGVSEQYF. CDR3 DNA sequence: TGTGCCAGCAGTAGCGGGACAGGGGTGAGCGAGCAGTACTTC.

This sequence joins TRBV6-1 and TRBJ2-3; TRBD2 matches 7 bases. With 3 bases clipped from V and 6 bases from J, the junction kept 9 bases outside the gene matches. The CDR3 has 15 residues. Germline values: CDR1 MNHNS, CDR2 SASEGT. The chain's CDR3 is CASSEPGLGGDTQYF. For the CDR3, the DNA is TGTGCCAGCAGTGAGCCGGGACTGGGAGGGGATACGCAGTATTTT.

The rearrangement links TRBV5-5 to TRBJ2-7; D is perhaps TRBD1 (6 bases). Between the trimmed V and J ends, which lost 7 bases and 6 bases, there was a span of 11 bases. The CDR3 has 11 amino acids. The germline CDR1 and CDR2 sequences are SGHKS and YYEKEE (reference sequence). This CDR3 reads CASLTGIEQYF. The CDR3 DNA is TGTGCCAGCCTTACAGGGATCGAGCAGTACTTC.

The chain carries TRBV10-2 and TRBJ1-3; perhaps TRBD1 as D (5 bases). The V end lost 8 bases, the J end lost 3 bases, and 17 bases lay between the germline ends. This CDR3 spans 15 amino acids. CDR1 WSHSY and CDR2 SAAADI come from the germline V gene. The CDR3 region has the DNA TGCGCCAGCCGGGGGACGGGGTTGGGTGGAAACACCATATATTTT. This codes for CASRGTGLGGNTIYF.

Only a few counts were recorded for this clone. This chain's CDR3 is CASSLGQSPNQPQHF. The CDR3 DNA is TGCGCCAGCAGTCTAGGACAGTCCCCCAATCAGCCCCAGCATTTT. The J gene is TRBJ1-5, the V gene TRBV5-1, with a tentative D call TRBD1 (6 bases). Germline CDR1 and CDR2: SGHRS and YFSETQ. This CDR3 contains 15 residues. V lost 5 bases and J 3 bases, leaving 15 bases between the germline ends.

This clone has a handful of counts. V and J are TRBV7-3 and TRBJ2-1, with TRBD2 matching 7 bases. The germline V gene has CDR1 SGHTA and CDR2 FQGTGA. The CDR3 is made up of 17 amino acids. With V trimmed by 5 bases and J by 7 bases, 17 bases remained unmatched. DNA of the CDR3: TGTGCCAGCAGCCCAGGAACTACGTGGCCGGGAGGTAATGAGCAGTTCTTC. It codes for CASSPGTTWPGGNEQFF.

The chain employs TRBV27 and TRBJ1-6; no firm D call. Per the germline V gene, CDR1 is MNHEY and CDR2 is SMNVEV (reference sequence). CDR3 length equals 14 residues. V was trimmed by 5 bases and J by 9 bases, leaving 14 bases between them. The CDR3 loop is CASSIKAEVSPLHF. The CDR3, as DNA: TGTGCCAGCAGTATCAAAGCCGAGGTTTCACCCCTCCACTTT.

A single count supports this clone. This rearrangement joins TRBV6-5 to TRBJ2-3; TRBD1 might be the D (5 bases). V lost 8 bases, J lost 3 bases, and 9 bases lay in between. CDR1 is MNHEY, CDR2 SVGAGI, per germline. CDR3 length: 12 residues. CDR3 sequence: CASRRGTDTQYF. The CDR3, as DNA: TGTGCCAGCCGTAGGGGAACAGATACGCAGTATTTT.

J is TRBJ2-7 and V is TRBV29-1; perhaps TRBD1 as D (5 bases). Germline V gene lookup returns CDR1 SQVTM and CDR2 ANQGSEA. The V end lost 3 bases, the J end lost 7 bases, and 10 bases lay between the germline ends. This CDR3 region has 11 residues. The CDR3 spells CSVDWGEEQYF. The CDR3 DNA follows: TGCAGCGTTGATTGGGGCGAGGAGCAGTACTTC.

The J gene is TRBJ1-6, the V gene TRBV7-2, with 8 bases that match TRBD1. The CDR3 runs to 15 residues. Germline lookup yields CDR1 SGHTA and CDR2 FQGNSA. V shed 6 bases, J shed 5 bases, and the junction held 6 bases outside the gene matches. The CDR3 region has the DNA TGTGCCAGCAGTCTCACAGGGGGAAATAATTCACCCCTCCACTTT. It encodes CASSLTGGNNSPLHF.

The CDR3 reads CASFSDRVTEAFF. The CDR3 DNA reads as TGTGCCAGCTTCTCGGACAGGGTTACTGAAGCTTTCTTT. This chain joins TRBV28 and TRBJ1-1, with TRBD1 matching 8 bases. V was clipped by 8 bases and J by 5 bases; unmatched bases: 7. Looked up from germline, CDR1 is MDHEN and CDR2 is SYDVKM. The CDR3 has 13 amino acids.

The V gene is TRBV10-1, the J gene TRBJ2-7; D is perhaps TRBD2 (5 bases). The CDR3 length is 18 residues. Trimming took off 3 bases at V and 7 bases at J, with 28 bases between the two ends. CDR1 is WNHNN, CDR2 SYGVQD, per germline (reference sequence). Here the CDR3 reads CASSDADCITNAAEEQYF. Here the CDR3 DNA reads TGCGCCAGCAGTGATGCTGATTGCATAACGAATGCAGCGGAAGAGCAGTACTTC.

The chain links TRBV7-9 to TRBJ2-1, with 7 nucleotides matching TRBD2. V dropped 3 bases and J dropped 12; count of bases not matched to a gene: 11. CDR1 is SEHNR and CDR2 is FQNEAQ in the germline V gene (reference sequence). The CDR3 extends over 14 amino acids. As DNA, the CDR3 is TGTGCCAGCAGCTTGGGGGGGGACTGGGCGGGGCAGTTCTTC. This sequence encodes CASSLGGDWAGQFF.